This T cell receptor (beta chain) is drawn from a study of patients and donors after allogeneic stem cell transplantation. TCRdb itself ran the RT-PCR reads through MiXCR, one entry per CDR3 protein. The sample holds approximately 170,000 distinct CDR3 sequences, about a quarter seen once. The CDR3 consists of 13 residues. CDR1 and CDR2 from the germline V gene are DFQATT and SNEGSKA (reference sequence). V was trimmed by 7 bases and J by 4 bases, leaving 13 bases between them. This clonotype was obtained from a human donor who was either an allogeneic HSCT recipient or a stem cell or donor lymphocyte infusion donor (not recorded which). It is not recorded whose cells these are; they may come from a transplant donor. Sequencing input: blood, either unsorted or a sorted T cell fraction (not recorded which). This chain links TRBV20-1 with TRBJ2-2, with TRBD2 as a possible D gene (6 bases). The CDR3 coding sequence is TGCAGTGACCCAGGGACTCCCACCGGGGAGCTGTTTTTT. It yields the protein CSDPGTPTGELFF.